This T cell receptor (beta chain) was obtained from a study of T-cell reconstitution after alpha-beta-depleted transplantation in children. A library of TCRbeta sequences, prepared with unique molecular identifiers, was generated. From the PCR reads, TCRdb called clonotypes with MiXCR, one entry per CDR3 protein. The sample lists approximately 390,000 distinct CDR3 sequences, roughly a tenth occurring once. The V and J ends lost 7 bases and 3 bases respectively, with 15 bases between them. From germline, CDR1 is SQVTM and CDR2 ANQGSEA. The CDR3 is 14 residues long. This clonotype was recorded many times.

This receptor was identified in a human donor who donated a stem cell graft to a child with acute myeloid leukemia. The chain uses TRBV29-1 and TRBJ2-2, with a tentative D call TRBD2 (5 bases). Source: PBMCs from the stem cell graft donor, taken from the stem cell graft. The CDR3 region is CSADGLQDTGELFF. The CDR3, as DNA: TGCAGCGCTGACGGACTGCAGGACACCGGGGAGCTGTTTTTT.